This TCR beta chain appears in the sequencing data of a study of blood T cell repertoires in COVID-19. On the study more broadly: The study drew acute and convalescent COVID-19 samples from the United States, Italy and Spain.

Data came from immunoSEQ multiplex PCR; TCRdb stores just in-frame clones and leaves some out. The sample shows about 130,000 clones, about 89% of them seen only once. Germline CDR1 is SGHNT and CDR2 is YYREEE (reference sequence). The CDR3 extends over 14 amino acids. The V gene lost 6 bases and the J gene lost 3 bases, with 13 bases spanning the gap. The source is a man aged 45 to 65 with active COVID-19. The sequenced material came from peripheral blood. The genes are TRBV5-4 and TRBJ2-1; possibly TRBD2 for D (5 bases). The CDR3 reads CASTKRESYNEQFF. The CDR3 DNA sequence: TGTGCCAGCACCAAGAGGGAGAGCTACAATGAGCAGTTCTTC. The whole variable domain, remainder taken from reference TRBV5-4 and TRBJ2-1, is ETGVTQSPTHLIKTRGQQVTLRCSSQSGHNTVSWYQQALGQGPQFIFQYYREEENGRGNFPPRFSGLQFPNYSSELNVNALELDDSALYLCASTKRESYNEQFFGPGTRLTVL.